Listed here are 23 T cell receptor beta chains from one sample, sequenced in a study of cytomegalovirus exposure and HLA in healthy donors (dated by TCRdb to the late 2010s). Library preparation was by the immunoSEQ multiplex PCR assay. The multiplex PCR relied on a mix of 60 forward primers for TCR Vbeta segments and 13 reverse primers for TCR Jbeta segments. TCRdb retrieved this table from immuneACCESS and kept in-frame rearrangements only. Not all clones are present; in checked studies, unresolved V genes account for under half, and no reason is known for the remainder. For this sample the table gives 150,000 to 180,000 clones, of which over 70% were detected only once. About 13% of the sample rests with the top ten. Sequencing was done on a sample of PBMCs. Every receptor here comes from a man aged 25 to 40 in good health and CMV-seropositive.

J is TRBJ2-7 and V is TRBV5-1, with D perhaps TRBD2 (7 bases). Trimming stripped 0 bases from V and 4 bases from J, with 14 bases between. This CDR3 has 15 amino acids. Germline CDR1 SGHRS, CDR2 YFSETQ. This chain's CDR3 is CASSLDPGGRYEQYF. The CDR3 bases are TGCGCCAGCAGCTTGGATCCGGGGGGCAGGTACGAGCAGTACTTC.

The V and J genes are TRBV27 and TRBJ2-5, with 9 bases that match TRBD2. The DNA matches TRBJ2-7 better at its end, which makes the J call doubtful. This CDR3 is 19 amino acids long. Germline CDR1 MNHEY, CDR2 SMNVEV (reference sequence). CDR3 in DNA: TGTGCCAGCATTACACGGGCGGTTGAGGTAGCGGGAGAGCGCTACGAGCAGTACTTC. Protein sequence: CASITRAVEVAGERYEQYF.

The chain uses TRBV27 and TRBJ2-1; TRBD2 aligns across 10 bases. Germline CDR1 MNHEY, CDR2 SMNVEV (reference sequence). The CDR3 contains 18 residues. V was clipped by 1 base and J by 10 bases; unmatched bases: 16. CDR3 in amino acids: CASSLLRSGRTPLREQFF. Written as DNA, the CDR3 is TGTGCCAGCAGTTTATTGCGTAGCGGGAGGACCCCCTTAAGGGAGCAGTTCTTC.

The chain is built from TRBV7-6 and TRBJ2-1, with 8 bases matching TRBD2. From germline, CDR1 is SGHVS and CDR2 FNYEAQ. The CDR3 has 16 amino acids. With 5 bases clipped from V and 0 bases from J, the junction kept 6 bases outside the gene matches. For the CDR3, the DNA is TGTGCCAGCAGCCTTAGCGGGACGAGCTCCTACAATGAGCAGTTCTTC. Its protein product is CASSLSGTSSYNEQFF.

This sequence joins TRBV7-8 and TRBJ1-1; a weak D match, TRBD1 (5 bases). Germline CDR1 SGHVS, CDR2 FQNEAQ. This CDR3 is 14 amino acids long. The ends were cut back, 8 bases at V and 1 base at J, with 14 bases in the middle. In nucleotides, the CDR3 is TGTGCCAGCTCACGAAGGCAGGGGAACACTGAAGCTTTCTTT. Amino acid sequence: CASSRRQGNTEAFF.

The CDR3 loop is CASGPGQDYEQYF. The CDR3 region has the DNA TGTGCCAGTGGACCCGGACAGGACTACGAGCAGTACTTC. J is TRBJ2-7 and V is TRBV19, with 7 bases that match TRBD1. The CDR3 totals 13 residues. The germline V gene encodes CDR1 LNHDA and CDR2 SQIVND (reference sequence). The V gene end was trimmed by 8 bases and the J gene end by 3 bases; junction bases not matched to a gene: 7.

A single count supports this clone. The chain joins TRBV27 to TRBJ1-4, with 10 bases lining up with TRBD1. Losses at the gene ends were 5 bases for V and 1 base for J; bases not matched to a gene: 4. Germline CDR1 reads MNHEY; CDR2 reads SMNVEV (reference sequence). There are 16 residues in the CDR3. This chain's CDR3 is CASSHGQGETNEKLFF. For the CDR3, the DNA is TGTGCCAGCAGTCATGGACAGGGGGAAACTAATGAAAAACTGTTTTTT.

In the case of this clone: Mismatch with germline at one junction end may stem from a read error. The chain is built from TRBV7-7 and TRBJ2-5, with 9 bases identical to TRBD2. CDR3 length: 15 amino acids. Germline V gives CDR1 SSHAT, CDR2 FNYEAQ (reference sequence). The CDR3 is CASSFIAGDLETQYF. CDR3 bases: TGTGCTAGCAGCTTTATAGCGGGAGACTTGGAGACCCAGTACTTC.

This chain joins TRBV5-4 and TRBJ2-2, with a weak D call TRBD1 (6 bases). The CDR3 has 15 amino acids. Germline loops: CDR1 SGHNT, CDR2 YYREEE (reference sequence). V dropped 4 bases and J dropped 5 bases, with 15 bases sitting between them. The CDR3 reads CASSRRLQGTGELFF. In nucleotides, the CDR3 is TGTGCCAGCAGCCGTAGACTACAGGGAACCGGGGAGCTGTTTTTT.

The chain joins TRBV9 to TRBJ2-3; D is uncertain. CDR3 size: 14 residues. V lost 0 bases and J 8 bases, leaving 13 bases between the germline ends. Germline CDR1 is SGDLS and CDR2 is YYNGEE. CDR3 nucleotides: TGTGCCAGCAGCGTAGGTGGGCGAAAAGGTACGCAGTATTTT. This codes for CASSVGGRKGTQYF.

J is TRBJ2-2 and V is TRBV6-1; D is ambiguous. V lost 6 bases and J lost 4, with 15 bases in between. The CDR3 extends over 15 amino acids. The V gene's germline CDR1 is MNHNS and CDR2 SASEGT. The CDR3 DNA is TGTGCCAGCAGCGGATACAGTTACGGCACCGGGGAGCTGTTTTTT. Its protein is CASSGYSYGTGELFF.

The rearrangement links TRBV27 to TRBJ2-7; TRBD1 matches at 8 bases. The V gene end was trimmed by 5 bases and the J gene end by 0 bases; junction bases not matched to a gene: 3. CDR3 size: 14 residues. Germline loops: CDR1 MNHEY, CDR2 SMNVEV (reference sequence). The DNA for the CDR3 is TGTGCCAGCAGTCGACAGGGGAGCTCCTACGAGCAGTACTTC. Translating it yields CASSRQGSSYEQYF.

This chain connects TRBV6-1 to TRBJ1-3; 8 bases are a match to TRBD1. J gave up 2 bases and V 8 bases, and 5 bases lay outside the gene matches. The CDR3 runs 14 residues. The germline V gene has CDR1 MNHNS and CDR2 SASEGT. The CDR3 DNA reads as TGTGCCAGCGACAGGGGCACCGCTGGAAACACCATATATTTT. This translates into CASDRGTAGNTIYF.

The gene calls are TRBV10-3 and TRBJ2-7, with 7 bases aligning to TRBD2. This CDR3 has 14 amino acids. V shed 6 bases and J 2 bases; nucleotides not matched to a gene: 7. From germline, CDR1 is ENHRY and CDR2 SYGVKD. In DNA form, the CDR3 reads TGTGCCATCAGGGGGGGGACTGGAACCTACGAGCAGTACTTC. It yields the protein CAIRGGTGTYEQYF.

The V call is TRBV21-1, the J call TRBJ1-2; the DNA was not used to check the table's D call, TRBD1. TRBV21-1 is recorded as a pseudogene. CDR3 size: 14 residues. The DNA for the CDR3 is TGTGCCAGCAGCGACCGGGACAGGGGCTATGGCTACACCTTC. Residues: CASSDRDRGYGYTF.

This chain uses TRBV5-1 with TRBJ2-2; D is possibly TRBD1 (5 bases). The germline V and J ends were trimmed by 0 bases and 6 bases, with 15 bases remaining between them. The CDR3 loop spans 16 amino acids. Germline V gene sequence: CDR1 SGHRS, CDR2 YFSETQ. The CDR3 DNA reads TGCGCCAGCAGCTTGGCCGGCCTTAGGGGCTCCGGGGAGCTGTTTTTT. It yields the protein CASSLAGLRGSGELFF.

V and J are TRBV9 and TRBJ1-1; D call uncertain. Trimming took off 7 bases at V and 0 bases at J, with 10 bases between the two ends. Per the germline V gene, CDR1 is SGDLS and CDR2 is YYNGEE. This CDR3 region has 13 residues. CDR3 loop: CASGLRVNTEAFF. Written as DNA, the CDR3 is TGTGCCAGCGGCCTTCGGGTGAACACTGAAGCTTTCTTT. The whole variable domain, filled in from reference TRBV9 and TRBJ1-1, reads DSGVTQTPKHLITATGQRVTLRCSPRSGDLSVYWYQQSLDQGLQFLIQYYNGEERAKGNILERFSAQQFPDLHSELNLSSLELGDSALYFCASGLRVNTEAFFGQGTRLTVV.

The chain links TRBV9 to TRBJ2-1; 11 nucleotides align to TRBD2. V lost 5 bases, J lost 5 bases, and 6 bases stayed unmatched. Germline assignment: CDR1 SGDLS and CDR2 YYNGEE. CDR3 length equals 15 residues. In DNA, the CDR3 is TGTGCCAGCAGGGCACCGGGACTAGCGGACAATGAGCAGTTCTTC. This translates into CASRAPGLADNEQFF.

V and J are TRBV27 and TRBJ2-7, with 8 bases that match TRBD2. V was pared by 8 bases and J by 2 bases, with 17 bases of the junction left unmatched. This CDR3 is 17 amino acids long. Germline CDR1 reads MNHEY; CDR2 reads SMNVEV (reference sequence). The CDR3 here is CASRGGGNAGGAYEQYF. In DNA form, the CDR3 reads TGTGCCAGCCGCGGTGGCGGGAACGCCGGGGGGGCCTACGAGCAGTACTTC.

The chain is built from TRBV5-1 and TRBJ1-1; 8 bases are shared with TRBD1. Germline V lookup: CDR1 SGHRS, CDR2 YFSETQ. This CDR3 has 14 residues. Unmatched junction bases numbered 8, after V lost 4 bases and J lost 6 bases. The CDR3 region has the DNA TGCGCCAGCAGCGGCCTGACAGGGGACCCTGAAGCTTTCTTT. Encoded protein: CASSGLTGDPEAFF.

V and J are TRBV27 and TRBJ2-3; 8 bases are shared with TRBD2. V lost 1 base, J lost 0 bases, and 3 bases stayed unmatched. Germline CDR1 is MNHEY and CDR2 is SMNVEV (reference sequence). This CDR3 is 16 amino acids long. The CDR3 loop reads CASSLFRLASTDTQYF. The CDR3 coding sequence is TGTGCCAGCAGTTTATTTCGACTAGCGAGCACAGATACGCAGTATTTT.

Regarding this clone: This CDR3 is also generated by other DNA sequences in the sample. The genes are TRBV28 and TRBJ1-3; 7 bases line up with TRBD1. The trim removed 6 bases at V and 0 bases at J, leaving 2 bases unmatched. In germline, CDR1 is MDHEN, CDR2 SYDVKM. The CDR3 extends over 14 amino acids. The CDR3 here is CASRTGSSGNTIYF. The CDR3 DNA reads as TGTGCCAGCAGGACAGGGTCCTCTGGAAACACCATATATTTT.

This chain connects TRBV13 to TRBJ2-3; weak D call: TRBD1 (6 bases). V dropped 2 bases and J dropped 1 base, with 10 bases sitting between them. From germline, CDR1 is PRHDT and CDR2 FYEKMQ (reference sequence). The CDR3 consists of 15 residues. The CDR3 nucleotides are TGTGCCAGCAGCTTAACACAGGGAGGCACAGATACGCAGTATTTT. Its protein is CASSLTQGGTDTQYF.